What follows describes a single TCR beta chain. This record belongs to a study of T cell responses to AZD1222 COVID-19 vaccine. Assay used: immunoSEQ multiplex PCR; TCRdb lists only in-frame clones, some missing. The repertoire holds roughly 84,000 clones, with 70% to 90% as singletons. Trimming took 6 bases from V and 11 from J; bases not matched to a gene: 18. The germline CDR1 and CDR2 sequences are KGHSH and LQKENI. The CDR3 contains 15 residues. The chain employs TRBV18 and TRBJ1-1; the match to TRBD1 covers 7 bases. This material consisted of peripheral blood, taken on day 0 of AZD1222 vaccination. The sequence derives from an adult in good health. The CDR3 reads CASSRLRDSGSGAFF. CDR3 bases: TGTGCCAGCTCTCGCCTACGGGACAGCGGTTCGGGGGCTTTCTTT.